The 31 T cell receptor beta chains given below trace back to one sample, sequenced in a study of blood T cell repertoires in COVID-19. The repertoire was sequenced with immunoSEQ multiplex PCR; TCRdb's copy has only in-frame clones and lacks some. Of 270,000 or so clones in the sample, 80% to 95% were seen once. Sequenced sample: PBMCs or T cells enriched from blood (not recorded which). These receptors were obtained from a man in his forties who had been exposed to COVID-19.

The gene calls are TRBV4-3 and TRBJ2-2; 7 bases match TRBD2. V shed 1 base, J shed 0 bases, and the junction held 5 bases outside the gene matches. The germline V gene encodes CDR1 LGHNA and CDR2 YSLEER. The CDR3 consists of 17 residues. The CDR3 bases are TGCGCCAGCAGCCAAGGTGGGGGGACTACGAACACCGGGGAGCTGTTTTTT. Translating gives CASSQGGGTTNTGELFF.

This clone has only one observation. The CDR3 protein is CASGTILRGRWHQPQHF. CDR3 nucleotides: TGTGCTAGTGGGACAATCCTACGGGGTAGGTGGCATCAGCCCCAGCATTTT. The J gene is TRBJ1-5, the V gene TRBV12-5; D is unclear. This CDR3 region has 17 residues. V lost 6 bases and J 5 bases, leaving 23 bases between the germline ends. In germline, CDR1 is LGHNT, CDR2 FRNRAP. The full variable domain, completed using reference TRBV12-5 and TRBJ1-5, is DARVTQTPRHKVTEMGQEVTMRCQPILGHNTVFWYRQTMMQGLELLAYFRNRAPLDDSGMPKDRFSAEMPDATLATLKIQPSEPRDSAVYFCASGTILRGRWHQPQHFGDGTRLSIL.

The rearrangement uses TRBV9 and TRBJ2-7; 10 nucleotides agree with TRBD1. Trimming at V came to 4 bases and at J to 3 bases, leaving 4 bases not matched to a gene. This CDR3 is built from 14 residues. Germline CDR1 reads SGDLS; CDR2 reads YYNGEE. For the CDR3, the DNA is TGTGCCAGCAGCATCGGGGACAGGGGCTACGAGCAGTACTTC. This encodes CASSIGDRGYEQYF.

This chain joins TRBV5-1 and TRBJ2-4; D is unclear. The germline V gene has CDR1 SGHRS and CDR2 YFSETQ. Deletions cut 1 base from V and 0 bases from J, with 11 bases between. The CDR3 consists of 16 residues. The CDR3 region has the DNA TGCGCCAGCAGCTTGATCGGAGACTTAGCCAAAAACATTCAGTACTTC. This gives the protein CASSLIGDLAKNIQYF.

The chain links TRBV5-8 to TRBJ2-7; D might be TRBD2 (6 bases). Germline loops: CDR1 SGHTS, CDR2 YDEGEE. The length of the CDR3 is 13 residues. Here the CDR3 reads CASSFITAGSPSV. For the CDR3, the DNA is TGTGCCAGCAGCTTTATCACGGCGGGAAGCCCCTCCGTC.

The chain joins TRBV18 to TRBJ1-5; tentatively, D is TRBD1 (6 bases). CDR3 length: 15 amino acids. Germline values: CDR1 KGHSH, CDR2 LQKENI. Trimming removed 3 bases from V and 1 base from J, with 10 bases in between. The CDR3 spells CASSPGQQSNQPQHF. CDR3 nucleotides: TGTGCCAGCTCACCGGGACAACAAAGCAATCAGCCCCAGCATTTT. The full variable domain, rest sourced from reference TRBV18 and TRBJ1-5, is NAGVMQNPRHLVRRRGQEARLRCSPMKGHSHVYWYRQLPEEGLKFMVYLQKENIIDESGMPKERFSAEFPKEGPSILRIQQVVRGDSAAYFCASSPGQQSNQPQHFGDGTRLSIL.

The V call is TRBV11-2, the J call TRBJ2-1; 8 bases fit TRBD2. Unmatched junction bases numbered 4, after V lost 5 bases and J lost 7 bases. The CDR3 totals 13 residues. CDR1 and CDR2 from the germline V gene are SGHAT and FQNNGV. CDR3 coding DNA: TGTGCCAGCAGCGTGGGACTAGGGAATGAGCAGTTCTTC. Amino acids: CASSVGLGNEQFF. Drawing the rest from reference TRBV11-2 and TRBJ2-1, the complete variable domain is EAGVAQSPRYKIIEKRQSVAFWCNPISGHATLYWYQQILGQGPKLLIQFQNNGVVDDSQLPKDRFSAERLKGVDSTLKIQPAKLEDSAVYLCASSVGLGNEQFFGPGTRLTVL.

V usage is TRBV19 and J usage is TRBJ2-5; possibly TRBD2 for D (6 bases). Germline V gives CDR1 LNHDA, CDR2 SQIVND (reference sequence). The CDR3 is 16 amino acids. Trimming took off 5 bases at V and 3 bases at J, with 19 bases between the two ends. CDR3 region: CASSFGKLARKETQYF. The CDR3 nucleotides read TGTGCCAGTAGTTTCGGGAAACTAGCTCGGAAAGAGACCCAGTACTTC.

The V gene is TRBV14, the J gene TRBJ2-3; TRBD1 matches at 7 bases. Germline assignment: CDR1 SGHDN and CDR2 FVKESK. The CDR3 contains 16 residues. V was pared by 1 base and J by 0 bases, with 4 bases of the junction left unmatched. The CDR3 DNA sequence: TGTGCCAGCAGCCAAGCCGGGACAGTTAGCACAGATACGCAGTATTTT. Translation gives CASSQAGTVSTDTQYF.

V is TRBV5-1 and J is TRBJ2-5; 7 bases match TRBD2. Germline-derived CDR1 and CDR2 are SGHRS and YFSETQ. This CDR3 region has 13 residues. The trim removed 4 bases at V and 5 bases at J, leaving 5 bases unmatched. This CDR3 is CASSAGLRETQYF. The CDR3 DNA reads TGCGCCAGCAGCGCGGGACTAAGGGAGACCCAGTACTTC.

This chain links TRBV5-6 with TRBJ2-5; perhaps TRBD2 as D (6 bases). Germline V CDR1 and CDR2: SGHDT, YYEEEE. V lost 4 bases and J 5 bases, leaving 18 bases between the germline ends. The CDR3 length is 15 residues. The CDR3 loop is CASSPLAGSYETQYF. DNA for the CDR3: TGTGCCAGCAGCCCCTTAGCCGGGAGTTATGAGACCCAGTACTTC.

CDR3 loop: CATPRDRDYGYTF. The CDR3, as DNA: TGTGCCACCCCCAGGGACAGAGACTATGGCTACACCTTC. The chain is built from TRBV28 and TRBJ1-2; TRBD1 aligns across 7 bases. CDR1 is MDHEN and CDR2 is SYDVKM in the germline V gene. This CDR3 comprises 13 residues. The junction had 8 bases not matched to a gene; V was cut back by 10 bases and J by 3 bases.

About this clone itself: This sample also contains other DNA sequences that code for the same CDR3. This chain connects TRBV18 to TRBJ2-7; D unclear. V was shortened by 3 bases and J by 1 base, with 4 bases between the two germline ends. The length of the CDR3 is 12 residues. Germline CDR1 is KGHSH and CDR2 is LQKENI. CDR3: CASSPSSYEQYF. The CDR3 DNA follows: TGTGCCAGCTCACCCTCGTCCTACGAGCAGTACTTC.

This clone came up once. V gene TRBV12-3 or TRBV12-4 combines with J gene TRBJ1-1, with 7 bases that match TRBD1. The ends lost 10 bases at V and 6 bases at J; junction bases unmatched: 8. The CDR3 has 12 amino acids. CDR3 in amino acids: CATLTGKPEAFF. The CDR3 bases are TGTGCCACCCTGACAGGGAAGCCTGAAGCTTTCTTT.

The V call is TRBV11-2, the J call TRBJ2-7, with D uncertain. Looked up from germline, CDR1 is SGHAT and CDR2 is FQNNGV. The CDR3 contains 16 residues. Trimming stripped 1 base from V and 0 bases from J, with 13 bases between. In DNA form, the CDR3 reads TGTGCCAGCAGCTTAGTTGGCGGAGAGAGCTCCTACGAGCAGTACTTC. Translated: CASSLVGGESSYEQYF.

The rearrangement uses TRBV4-1 and TRBJ1-2, with 7 positions matching TRBD1. J was trimmed by 4 bases and V by 1 base; bases with no gene match: 6. The CDR3 has 15 amino acids. The germline CDR1 and CDR2 sequences are MGHRA and YSYEKL. In nucleotides, the CDR3 is TGCGCCAGCAGCCAAGCAGACAGGGCGCTCTATGGCTACACCTTC. As protein: CASSQADRALYGYTF.

The genes are TRBV30 and TRBJ1-2, with 8 nucleotides matching TRBD1. The CDR3 totals 13 residues. The germline CDR1 and CDR2 sequences are GTSNPN and SVGIG (reference sequence). Trimming removed 4 bases from V and 6 bases from J; junction bases left unmatched: 7. In DNA, the CDR3 is TGTGCCTGGATTCAGGGGGCGGTCGATGGCTACACCTTC. This sequence encodes CAWIQGAVDGYTF.

As regards this clone: Within the sample, other DNA sequences also encode this same CDR3. The gene calls are TRBV24-1 and TRBJ1-5; D call uncertain. Trimming took 4 bases from V and 0 from J, leaving 9 bases between them. Germline-derived CDR1 and CDR2 are KGHDR and SFDVKD. The CDR3 length is 15 residues. The CDR3 here is CATSDSGISNQPQHF. CDR3 nucleotides: TGTGCCACCAGTGACTCGGGAATTAGCAATCAGCCCCAGCATTTT.

The CDR3 region is CALGREGLEQYF. The CDR3 bases are TGTGCCCTGGGCCGTGAGGGTCTCGAGCAGTACTTC. The rearrangement uses TRBV30 and TRBJ2-7; TRBD2 might be the D (5 bases). Trimming cost V 8 bases and J 6 bases, with 17 bases left between them. The CDR3 has 12 amino acids. CDR1 GTSNPN and CDR2 SVGIG come from the germline V gene (reference sequence).

The rearrangement links TRBV5-1 to TRBJ2-7; D is unresolved. The V end lost 4 bases, the J end lost 2 bases, and 13 bases lay between the germline ends. CDR1 and CDR2 from the germline V gene are SGHRS and YFSETQ. This CDR3 has 14 amino acids. CDR3 sequence reads: CASSPKTVTYEQYF. In nucleotides, the CDR3 is TGCGCCAGCAGCCCGAAGACTGTTACCTACGAGCAGTACTTC.

This clone has only one observation. CDR3 amino acids: CSVNNLLTNQETQYF. The CDR3 DNA reads as TGCAGCGTTAATAACCTGTTGACAAACCAAGAGACCCAGTACTTC. The chain uses TRBV29-1 and TRBJ2-5; D is ambiguous. The V end lost 5 bases, the J end lost 0 bases, and 16 bases lay between the germline ends. Germline lookup yields CDR1 SQVTM and CDR2 ANQGSEA. The CDR3 consists of 15 residues.

V usage is TRBV3-1 (or the pseudogene TRBV3-2) and J usage is TRBJ2-7, with 12 positions matching TRBD2. There are 16 residues in the CDR3. V lost 0 bases, J lost 2 bases, and 2 bases stayed unmatched. Germline CDR1 is LGHDT and CDR2 is YNNKEL (reference sequence). The CDR3 spells CASSQDRLAGAYEQYF. CDR3 in DNA: TGTGCCAGCAGCCAAGATAGACTAGCGGGAGCCTACGAGCAGTACTTC.

V is TRBV5-5 and J is TRBJ1-5, with D maybe TRBD1 (5 bases). Germline V CDR1 and CDR2: SGHKS, YYEKEE (reference sequence). The CDR3 is 14 amino acids. The V end was cut by 0 bases, the J end by 5 bases, with 9 bases between. DNA for the CDR3: TGTGCCAGCAGCTTGGGGGGCCCGGATCAGCCCCAGCATTTT. This sequence encodes CASSLGGPDQPQHF. Complete variable domain (other parts from reference TRBV5-5 and TRBJ1-5): DAGVTQSPTHLIKTRGQQVTLRCSPISGHKSVSWYQQVLGQGPQFIFQYYEKEERGRGNFPDRFSARQFPNYSSELNVNALLLGDSALYLCASSLGGPDQPQHFGDGTRLSIL.

The chain couples TRBV6-5 to TRBJ2-7; D perhaps matches TRBD1 (6 bases). Germline assignment: CDR1 MNHEY and CDR2 SVGAGI. Trimming pared 7 bases from V and 4 bases from J, leaving 14 bases between. The CDR3 is 13 amino acids. For the CDR3, the DNA is TGTGCCAGCATTCAACAGGGTAGTTACGAGCAGTACTTC. Translated: CASIQQGSYEQYF.

The chain is built from TRBV5-5 and TRBJ2-5; D uncertain. The CDR3 extends over 14 amino acids. V was pared by 4 bases and J by 1 base, with 11 bases between. Per germline, CDR1 SGHKS and CDR2 YYEKEE (reference sequence). The CDR3 here is CASSPVPPQETQYF. The CDR3 nucleotides are TGTGCCAGCAGCCCGGTCCCGCCCCAAGAGACCCAGTACTTC.

The chain links TRBV7-9 to TRBJ2-2; 8 bases match TRBD2. Trimming removed 4 bases from V and 6 bases from J; junction bases left unmatched: 10. Per the germline V gene, CDR1 is SEHNR and CDR2 is FQNEAQ (reference sequence). The CDR3 has 16 residues. The CDR3 reads CASSSYPGLVSGELFF. In DNA, the CDR3 is TGTGCCAGCAGCTCCTACCCGGGACTAGTTTCCGGGGAGCTGTTTTTT. The entire variable domain, with the rest obtained from reference TRBV7-9 and TRBJ2-2, is as follows: DTGVSQNPRHKITKRGQNVTFRCDPISEHNRLYWYRQTLGQGPEFLTYFQNEAQLEKSRLLSDRFSAERPKGSFSTLEIQRTEQGDSAMYLCASSSYPGLVSGELFFGEGSRLTVL.

The chain combines TRBV5-1 with TRBJ2-1, with 10 bases fitting TRBD2. Germline trimming cut 0 bases from V and 8 bases from J; bases unmatched to any gene: 11. This CDR3 has 17 residues. Germline lookup yields CDR1 SGHRS and CDR2 YFSETQ. CDR3 sequence reads: CASSLGVLAGVWDEQFF. CDR3 coding DNA: TGCGCCAGCAGCTTGGGTGTCCTAGCGGGAGTATGGGATGAGCAGTTCTTC.

This clone was recorded only once. This chain uses TRBV20-1 with TRBJ1-2; TRBD1 might be the D (6 bases). V was clipped by 3 bases and J by 4 bases, with 30 bases between them. Germline V gene data show CDR1 as DFQATT and CDR2 as SNEGSKA (reference sequence). The CDR3 has 19 residues. The DNA of the CDR3 is TGCAGTGCTAGTAACTTAGAGGTACAGGGTCTGCACGGAGGCTATGGCTACACCTTC. It translates to CSASNLEVQGLHGGYGYTF.

The rearrangement uses TRBV5-1 and TRBJ2-1; 8 nucleotides line up with TRBD1. The V gene's germline CDR1 is SGHRS and CDR2 YFSETQ. Trimming at V came to 3 bases and at J to 9 bases, leaving 11 bases not matched to a gene. The CDR3 runs to 15 residues. CDR3 loop: CASSSRTGSRSEQFF. The CDR3 bases are TGCGCCAGCAGCTCCCGGACAGGGTCACGAAGTGAGCAGTTCTTC.

The chain recombines TRBV7-9 with TRBJ1-5, with a tentative D call TRBD1 (5 bases). This CDR3 contains 15 residues. Trimming took 1 base from V and 6 from J, leaving 13 bases between them. The V gene's germline CDR1 is SEHNR and CDR2 FQNEAQ (reference sequence). The CDR3: CASSLGFAGGQPQHF. The DNA of the CDR3 is TGTGCCAGCAGCTTAGGATTTGCGGGGGGTCAGCCCCAGCATTTT.

The V and J genes are TRBV6-2 or TRBV6-3 and TRBJ2-7; 8 nucleotides agree with TRBD2. The CDR3 sequence is 16 residues long. The germline gives CDR1 MNHEY, CDR2 SVGEGT. J gave up 4 bases and V 2 bases, and 10 bases lay outside the gene matches. The CDR3 DNA reads TGTGCCAGCAGTTACAGTCCAGCGGGAGCCCTGTACGAGCAGTACTTC. This sequence encodes CASSYSPAGALYEQYF.